This entry describes one TCR beta chain. As yet, its antigen is unknown. Germline CDR1 and CDR2: SGDLS and YYNGEE. The CDR3 loop spans 14 amino acids. V was trimmed by 3 bases and J by 3 bases, leaving 11 bases between them. Documented time point: newly diagnosed, previously untreated cHL patient sample. Starting with thawed PBMCs, CD4+ T cells were purified by magnetic negative selection. Clones were sequenced by immunoSEQ multiplex PCR, and TCRdb holds only the in-frame ones, with some missing. The table includes nearly 35,000 clones, roughly 91% detected once. The data were taken from a study of PD-1 blockade in classical Hodgkin lymphoma. General observations from the study: It was reported that newly diagnosed patients had less baseline TCR diversity than healthy donors. Repertoire differences lack defined causes, possibly disease activity or prior therapy.

This chain links TRBV9 with TRBJ2-3; D gene uncertain. This clonotype was sampled from a human donor with classical Hodgkin lymphoma. The sample was CD4+ T cells from blood. DNA for the CDR3: TGTGCCAGCAGCGCCACACTTCAAACAGATACGCAGTATTTT. Protein sequence: CASSATLQTDTQYF. Full variable domain (outside the CDR3, taken from reference TRBV9 and TRBJ2-3): DSGVTQTPKHLITATGQRVTLRCSPRSGDLSVYWYQQSLDQGLQFLIQYYNGEERAKGNILERFSAQQFPDLHSELNLSSLELGDSALYFCASSATLQTDTQYFGPGTRLTVL.